This T cell receptor beta chain originates from a study of blood T cells in healthy people across ages. Study results and limitations: The long-lived group displayed more naive CD4+ cells, plus higher diversity, than the aged donors did.

As regards this clonotype: Its antigen remains unknown.

The CDR3 is made up of 13 amino acids. The V end lost 6 bases, the J end lost 4 bases, and 15 bases lay between the germline ends. Germline CDR1 reads DFQATT; CDR2 reads SNEGSKA (reference sequence). A sample-barcoded 5' primer and a J-beta primer mix were used in a second PCR of about 7 to 11 cycles. MiXCR was run by TCRdb on the 5' RACE reads, yielding one entry per CDR3 protein. The sample contains roughly 1.5 million distinct CDR3 sequences, 42% of which appear only once. The clonotype originates from a woman between 18 and 29 years old in good health. The chain employs TRBV20-1 and TRBJ2-5, with D possibly being TRBD1 (6 bases). Sequenced sample: blood. CDR3 sequence: CSAATGVGETQYF. The CDR3 DNA reads TGCAGTGCCGCGACAGGAGTGGGAGAGACCCAGTACTTC.